A selection of T cell receptor beta chains follows, all from one sample in a study of long-term antiretroviral therapy in people with HIV. Produced via immunoSEQ multiplex PCR; TCRdb's table is partial and in-frame only. Counted here are roughly 28,000 clones, around 90% occurring once; the ten biggest clones make up 4.3%. The specimen comprised unsorted PBMCs, sampled 5 to 5.5 years after starting antiretroviral therapy. Receptors originate from a woman aged 40 to 50 with HIV. CDR3s include the opening cysteine and the closing phenylalanine or tryptophan. Fields, in order: clone size, V gene, J gene, D gene, CDR3 DNA, CDR3 protein. The D gene is left open where the match is weak. A row's size may be missing; if present it is once, few, many or a size class.

>.|TRBV25-1|TRBJ2-2|TRBD2
TGTGCCAGCAGTGGGGGACTAGCGGGGTTTCCCGGGGAGCTGTTTTTT
CASSGGLAGFPGELFF
>.|TRBV7-9|TRBJ2-7|.
TGTGCCAGCAGCTTACCGGTTGCCTACGAGCAGTACTTC
CASSLPVAYEQYF
>.|TRBV11-2|TRBJ2-1|TRBD2
TGTGCCAGCAGCTCACCCCACGGGGCCGCGACTAGCAGCGATGAGCAGTTCTTC
CASSSPHGAATSSDEQFF
>.|TRBV7-8|TRBJ1-3|.
TGTGCCAGCAGCCGTGGAGGGATGGGGACGATCGGAAACACCATATATTTT
CASSRGGMGTIGNTIYF
>.|TRBV7-9|TRBJ1-6|TRBD1
TGTGCCAGCAGCGTGGACAGGAATTCACCCCTCCACTTT
CASSVDRNSPLHF
>once|TRBV6-1|TRBJ1-5|.
TGTGCCAGCAGTGGATACAATCAGCCCCAGCATTTT
CASSGYNQPQHF
>.|TRBV12-5|TRBJ1-2|.
TGTGCTAGTGGTTTGGTACGAGGAGTGAACTATGGCTACACCTTC
CASGLVRGVNYGYTF
>.|TRBV27|TRBJ2-4|TRBD1
TGTGCCAGCAGTTTATTGGGACAGGAAAACATTCAGTACTTC
CASSLLGQENIQYF
>.|TRBV19|TRBJ1-1|.
TGTGCCAGTAGTATCGGGGGGTCTGAAACTGAAGCTTTCTTT
CASSIGGSETEAFF
>few|TRBV11-2|TRBJ1-2|.
TGTGCCAGCAGCCAGACCGGGACATCTGGCTACACCTTC
CASSQTGTSGYTF
>.|TRBV30|TRBJ1-2|.
TGTGCCTGGAGTGACTTTAACTATGGCTACACCTTC
CAWSDFNYGYTF
>.|TRBV4-1|TRBJ1-2|.
TGCGCCAGCAGCCTACAGGGACCCGGCTATGGCTACACCTTC
CASSLQGPGYGYTF
>.|TRBV7-8|TRBJ1-6|TRBD1
TGTGCCAGCAGCACAGGACAGGGCGGATTCTCCTATAATTCACCCCTCCACTTT
CASSTGQGGFSYNSPLHF
>.|TRBV29-1|TRBJ2-7|.
TGCAGCGTTGACAGTTCCTACGAGCAGTACTTC
CSVDSSYEQYF
>.|TRBV6-1|TRBJ1-1|TRBD1
TGTGCCAGCAGTGAAGTTGCAGGGGGGAGGATTATTGGTTTCTTT
CASSEVAGGRIIGFF
>.|TRBV6-5|TRBJ2-7|.
TGTGCCAGCAGTTACATGGGGGCATTTTACGAGCAGTACTTC
CASSYMGAFYEQYF
>.|TRBV6-1|TRBJ1-6|.
TGTGCCAGCAGTGATGGGGGACCGGGGTCCTATAATTCACCCCTCCACTTT
CASSDGGPGSYNSPLHF
>once|TRBV5-4|TRBJ1-1|.
TGTGCCAGCATGGCCGGGACCGGCACTGAAGCTTTCTTT
CASMAGTGTEAFF
>.|TRBV30|TRBJ2-7|TRBD2
TGTGCCTTCACCGGACGGGGGGTCTACGAGCAGTACTTC
CAFTGRGVYEQYF
>.|TRBV21-1|TRBJ2-7|.
TGTGCCAGCAGCTTGTACAGGGGGTACCGCCGCTACGAGCAGTACTTC
CASSLYRGYRRYEQYF
>.|TRBV13|TRBJ2-1|TRBD2
TGTGCCAGCAGACCCCGACTAGCGGGAGCGAACAATGAGCAGTTCTTC
CASRPRLAGANNEQFF
>.|TRBV10-1|TRBJ1-1|.
TGCGCCAGCAGTGAGTTTATGGTCACTGAAGCTTTCTTT
CASSEFMVTEAFF
>.|TRBV11-2|TRBJ1-3|.
TGTGCCAGCAGCCGGACGGTTAGGGACACCATATATTTT
CASSRTVRDTIYF
>.|TRBV2|TRBJ2-1|TRBD1
TGTGCCACCCAGGAGGGTTTTACAGGGGGTGAGCAGTTCTTC
CATQEGFTGGEQFF
>.|TRBV27|TRBJ1-2|.
TGTGCCAGCAGTCCCTACAACAACAACTATGGCTACACCTTC
CASSPYNNNYGYTF
>.|TRBV6-1|TRBJ2-7|TRBD2
TGTGCCAGCAGACCCGGGACTACCCTCTCCTACGAGCAGTACTTC
CASRPGTTLSYEQYF
>.|TRBV2|TRBJ2-7|.
TGTGCCAGCAGTGGCCGAGCTAAACCGGACAAGCTTTACGAGCAGTACTTC
CASSGRAKPDKLYEQYF
>few|TRBV4-2|TRBJ1-1|.
TGTGCCAGCAGCCAAGAAGGGACAACACTTCTCAACACTGAAGCTTTCTTT
CASSQEGTTLLNTEAFF
>.|TRBV19|TRBJ2-3|TRBD2
TGTGCCAGTAGTATGGACGGGAGGGCCATGGGAGATACGCAGTATTTT
CASSMDGRAMGDTQYF
>once|TRBV6-5|TRBJ2-7|.
TGTGCCAGCAGTGCTCCAGGGCCTGGGGGATACGAGCAGTACTTC
CASSAPGPGGYEQYF
>.|TRBV7-6|TRBJ2-6|TRBD1
TGTGCCAGCACACGACAGGGGCTTATTTCTGGGGCCAACGTCCTGACTTTC
CASTRQGLISGANVLTF